A selection of T cell receptor beta chains follows, all from one sample in a study of molecular identifiers for immune sequencing clone quantification. TCRdb re-called the PCR reads through MiXCR, storing one row per CDR3 protein. The sample holds more than 450,000 distinct CDR3 sequences; 20% to 25% are singletons and the top ten take more than 0.8%. Sequencing input: naive CD8+ T cells from blood, with Jurkat cell RNA spiked in. The origin of the receptors is a human donor in good health. Some libraries in this study had Jurkat cell RNA spiked in. Each CDR3 is given with its conserved first and last residue. A D gene is named only where the DNA matches it firmly. The size field is filled for only some rows; it gives once, few, many or a size class.

>TRBV7-9|TRBD2|TRBJ2-6|many
CASSLTASGAYSGANVLTF
TGTGCCAGCAGCTTAACGGCTAGCGGGGCCTACTCTGGGGCCAACGTCCTGACTTTC
>TRBV3-1|NA|TRBJ2-7|NA
CASSQHPASDTYEQYF
TGTGCCAGCAGCCAACATCCAGCGAGCGATACCTACGAGCAGTACTTC
>TRBV19|TRBD2|TRBJ2-7|NA
CASSMGLAGVYEQYF
TGTGCCAGTAGTATGGGGCTAGCGGGAGTCTACGAGCAGTACTTC
>TRBV4-1|NA|TRBJ1-1|NA
CASSRSTANTEAFF
TGCGCCAGCAGCCGAAGCACAGCGAACACTGAAGCTTTCTTT
>TRBV25-1|NA|TRBJ2-7|many
CASTPTDAPGEQYF
TGTGCCAGCACCCCGACGGACGCCCCGGGCGAGCAGTACTTC
>TRBV28|NA|TRBJ2-5|NA
CASLGEYQETQYF
TGTGCCTCTCTCGGGGAGTACCAAGAGACCCAGTACTTC
>TRBV6-1|NA|TRBJ2-1|many
CASRVPPDEQFF
TGTGCCAGCAGAGTCCCGCCCGATGAGCAGTTCTTC
>TRBV4-1|TRBD1|TRBJ2-5|few
CASSQRAGGPQETQYF
TGCGCCAGCAGCCAAAGGGCAGGGGGCCCACAAGAGACCCAGTACTTC
>TRBV27|NA|TRBJ1-2|many
CASSFGIQYGYTF
TGTGCCAGCAGTTTCGGCATCCAGTATGGCTACACCTTC
>TRBV12-3/TRBV12-4|NA|TRBJ2-7|many
CASSLTLYEQYF
TGTGCCAGCAGTTTAACCCTATACGAGCAGTACTTC
>TRBV3-1|NA|TRBJ2-3|few
CASSPFGGDTDTQYF
TGTGCCAGCAGCCCTTTTGGGGGCGACACAGATACGCAGTATTTT
>TRBV27|NA|TRBJ1-6|few
CATSSRGNSPLHF
TGTGCCACCTCATCCAGGGGAAATTCACCCCTCCACTTT
>TRBV11-2|NA|TRBJ1-1|many
CASKSNMNTEAFF
TGTGCCAGCAAGAGTAACATGAACACTGAAGCTTTCTTT
>TRBV4-1|NA|TRBJ1-1|NA
CARSQLGRLNTEAFF
TGCGCCCGCAGCCAACTAGGACGGTTGAACACTGAAGCTTTCTTT
>TRBV6-5|TRBD2|TRBJ2-1|few
CASSYLIAGEVSYNEQFF
TGTGCCAGCAGTTACCTAATAGCGGGAGAGGTTTCCTACAATGAGCAGTTCTTC
>TRBV6-1|NA|TRBJ1-5|NA
CASIEGGRVHQPQHF
TGTGCCAGCATTGAGGGGGGGAGGGTGCATCAGCCCCAGCATTTT
>TRBV4-1|NA|TRBJ1-1|many
CASSQESPFGGGLNTEAFF
TGCGCCAGCAGCCAAGAGTCACCTTTTGGGGGGGGCCTGAACACTGAAGCTTTCTTT
>TRBV20-1|NA|TRBJ2-7|many
CSARDISYEQYF
TGCAGTGCTAGAGATATAAGCTACGAGCAGTACTTC
>TRBV9|NA|TRBJ1-1|many
CASSVVSRETEAFF
TGTGCCAGCAGCGTAGTTTCCCGGGAGACTGAAGCTTTCTTT
>TRBV27|TRBD1|TRBJ1-1|many
CASSVHPSSGTVNTEAFF
TGTGCCAGCAGTGTCCATCCCTCTTCCGGGACAGTGAACACTGAAGCTTTCTTT
>TRBV24-1|NA|TRBJ1-1|NA
CATGDGQGMNTEAFF
TGTGCCACCGGTGATGGGCAGGGGATGAACACTGAAGCTTTCTTT
>TRBV6-2/TRBV6-3|NA|TRBJ1-1|few
CASSYGRVAGVSMNTEAFF
TGTGCCAGCAGTTACGGCCGGGTGGCAGGGGTGAGCATGAACACTGAAGCTTTCTTT
>TRBV15|NA|TRBJ2-7|many
CATSRDTNGGYEQYF
TGTGCCACCAGCAGAGATACCAACGGGGGCTACGAGCAGTACTTC
>TRBV2|NA|TRBJ1-5|NA
CASSEEGPNNQPQHF
TGTGCCAGCAGTGAAGAGGGCCCCAACAATCAGCCCCAGCATTTT
>TRBV5-1|TRBD2|TRBJ2-5|NA
CASSRTAPGLQETQYF
TGCGCCAGCAGCAGGACGGCCCCGGGACTACAAGAGACCCAGTACTTC
>TRBV30|NA|TRBJ2-2|many
CAWSVTGELFF
TGTGCCTGGAGTGTAACCGGGGAGCTGTTTTTT
>TRBV3-1|NA|TRBJ1-1|many
CASSQVGTRFEAFF
TGTGCCAGCAGCCAAGTTGGGACACGATTTGAAGCTTTCTTT
>TRBV6-5|NA|TRBJ2-3|many
CASGIDTQYF
TGTGCCAGCGGGATAGATACGCAGTATTTT
>TRBV9|TRBD2|TRBJ2-3|NA
CASSVAGGGKTDTQYF
TGTGCCAGCAGCGTAGCTGGCGGGGGGAAAACAGATACGCAGTATTTT
>TRBV23-1|NA|TRBJ1-6|NA
CANSQSPGISYNSPLHF
TGCGCCAACAGTCAATCTCCGGGCATTTCCTATAATTCACCCCTCCACTTT
>TRBV30|TRBD1|TRBJ1-2|NA
CAWSGTGILGYGYTF
TGTGCCTGGAGTGGGACAGGGATCCTAGGCTATGGCTACACCTTC
>TRBV4-3|NA|TRBJ1-2|few
CASSQDSSGWRVEVYGYTF
TGCGCCAGCAGCCAAGATAGTTCGGGGTGGAGGGTGGAAGTCTATGGCTACACCTTC
>TRBV12-3/TRBV12-4|NA|TRBJ1-1|NA
CASSLYTGRGNTEAFF
TGTGCCAGCAGTTTATATACAGGGAGAGGGAACACTGAAGCTTTCTTT
>TRBV20-1|TRBD2|TRBJ2-3|NA
CSASNSGDSTDTQYF
TGCAGTGCTAGTAATAGCGGGGATAGCACAGATACGCAGTATTTT
>TRBV12-5|NA|TRBJ2-7|few
CASGVTVNEQYF
TGTGCTAGTGGGGTGACAGTTAATGAGCAGTACTTC
>TRBV7-2|NA|TRBJ1-5|NA
CASSLESGPRGNQPQHF
TGTGCCAGCAGCTTAGAGTCGGGGCCTAGGGGCAATCAGCCCCAGCATTTT
>TRBV28|TRBD1|TRBJ1-1|few
CASSPRGVTEAFF
TGTGCCAGCAGCCCCAGGGGGGTCACTGAAGCTTTCTTT
>TRBV3-1|NA|TRBJ2-5|few
CASSQVAGMGGQETQYF
TGTGCCAGCAGCCAAGTTGCGGGGATGGGAGGTCAAGAGACCCAGTACTTC
>TRBV7-9|NA|TRBJ1-1|NA
CASEVVWGTEAFF
TGTGCCAGCGAGGTCGTATGGGGCACTGAAGCTTTCTTT
>TRBV7-6|TRBD1|TRBJ1-1|many
CASSLGGGTGVFTEAFF
TGTGCCAGCAGCTTAGGGGGCGGGACAGGGGTTTTCACTGAAGCTTTCTTT
>TRBV3-1|NA|TRBJ2-5|NA
CASSDRTEETQYF
TGTGCCAGCAGCGACCGGACGGAAGAGACCCAGTACTTC
>TRBV7-2|NA|TRBJ2-4|many
CASSFFAGAGDIQYF
TGTGCCAGCAGCTTCTTTGCGGGGGCCGGGGACATTCAGTACTTC
>TRBV29-1|NA|TRBJ1-4|many
CSVQTGMGNEKLFF
TGCAGCGTCCAAACAGGGATGGGGAATGAAAAACTGTTTTTT
>TRBV12-3/TRBV12-4|TRBD1|TRBJ2-7|few
CAAGTGVHEQYF
TGTGCCGCCGGGACAGGGGTCCACGAGCAGTACTTC
>TRBV20-1|TRBD1|TRBJ2-2|many
CSATDRGTGELFF
TGCAGTGCTACGGACAGGGGCACCGGGGAGCTGTTTTTT
>TRBV14|NA|TRBJ1-1|many
CASSQRGTSEAFF
TGTGCCAGCAGCCAACGAGGGACCTCTGAAGCTTTCTTT
>TRBV27|TRBD1|TRBJ1-4|NA
CASSSPGQGSEKLFF
TGTGCCAGCAGTTCACCGGGACAGGGGAGCGAAAAACTGTTTTTT
>TRBV12-3/TRBV12-4|NA|TRBJ2-7|NA
CASSLCVYSYEQYF
TGTGCCAGCAGTTTGTGTGTTTACTCCTACGAGCAGTACTTC
>TRBV4-3|NA|TRBJ2-7|many
CASSQDRASSYEQYF
TGCGCCAGCAGCCAAGATCGTGCCAGCTCCTACGAGCAGTACTTC
>TRBV7-6|TRBD1|TRBJ1-3|NA
CASSPMTGTHSGNTIYF
TGTGCCAGCAGCCCGATGACAGGGACCCACTCTGGAAACACCATATATTTT
>TRBV5-6|TRBD1|TRBJ2-3|many
CASSLGQTQYF
TGTGCCAGCAGCCTGGGACAGACGCAGTATTTT
>TRBV5-1|TRBD2|TRBJ2-2|many
CASNLAGGLNTGELFF
TGCGCCAGCAATCTAGCGGGAGGACTCAACACCGGGGAGCTGTTTTTT
>TRBV13|TRBD1|TRBJ1-2|once
CASSLEGQLNYGYTF
TGTGCCAGCAGCTTAGAGGGACAGCTAAACTATGGCTACACCTTC
>TRBV12-3/TRBV12-4|TRBD1|TRBJ2-3|NA
CASSAPGQEIFDTQYF
TGTGCCAGCAGTGCTCCGGGACAGGAGATTTTTGATACGCAGTATTTT
>TRBV9|NA|TRBJ2-5|few
CASSPGGSQETQYF
TGTGCCAGCAGCCCAGGGGGGAGTCAAGAGACCCAGTACTTC